This passage covers 31 T cell receptor beta chains from one sample sequenced in a study of PD-1 blockade in classical Hodgkin lymphoma. Clones were sequenced by immunoSEQ multiplex PCR, and TCRdb holds only the in-frame ones, with some missing. The table lists fewer than 95,000 clones, 83% of them singletons. The time point was: cycle 4 day 1 (C4D1), after 5 to 7 weeks of nivolumab. Each patient's relapse followed autologous stem cell transplantation, and brentuximab vedotin exposure varied. The sequenced sample was peripheral blood mononuclear cells (PBMCs), obtained before the fourth cycle of nivolumab. These receptors all come from a human donor with classical Hodgkin lymphoma.

The V call is TRBV7-6, the J call TRBJ2-5; 12 nucleotides agree with TRBD2. Germline assignment: CDR1 SGHVS and CDR2 FNYEAQ. CDR3 length: 15 amino acids. V lost 6 bases, J lost 5 bases, and 7 bases stayed unmatched. CDR3 protein: CASRPLAGGGETQYF. The CDR3 DNA is TGTGCCAGCAGACCACTAGCGGGGGGCGGGGAGACCCAGTACTTC.

This clone was found a few times. V gene TRBV20-1 combines with J gene TRBJ2-7, with D uncertain. The V end lost 4 bases, the J end lost 6 bases, and 10 bases lay between the germline ends. This CDR3 contains 11 residues. Looked up from germline, CDR1 is DFQATT and CDR2 is SNEGSKA (reference sequence). As DNA, the CDR3 is TGCAGTGCTAAGGACGGAGTCGAGCAGTACTTC. Amino acids: CSAKDGVEQYF.

The chain couples TRBV5-1 to TRBJ1-2; 7 bases align to TRBD1. The V and J ends lost 0 bases and 4 bases, in that order; junction bases with no gene match: 6. Germline CDR1 SGHRS, CDR2 YFSETQ. This CDR3 is 15 amino acids long. CDR3 residues: CASSLAATGSYGYTF. The CDR3 DNA is TGCGCCAGCAGCTTGGCCGCGACAGGGAGCTATGGCTACACCTTC.

The rearrangement uses TRBV11-2 and TRBJ2-7; no clear D. V was shortened by 2 bases and J by 6 bases, with 11 bases between the two germline ends. The CDR3 is 13 residues long. Germline CDR1 and CDR2: SGHAT and FQNNGV. CDR3 region: CASSLSGKGEQYF. The DNA for the CDR3 is TGTGCCAGCAGCTTATCGGGCAAGGGCGAGCAGTACTTC.

The chain is built from TRBV10-3 and TRBJ1-2, with D maybe TRBD1 (5 bases). V lost 0 bases to trimming and J lost 7 bases, with 9 bases between them. Per germline, CDR1 ENHRY and CDR2 SYGVKD. This CDR3 region has 13 residues. The CDR3, as DNA: TGTGCCATCAGTGAGTCGATAGGGGTTGGCTACACCTTC. Translation: CAISESIGVGYTF.

The table lists this clone with a few counts. V is TRBV10-2 and J is TRBJ1-2; TRBD1 aligns across 9 bases. The junction had 4 bases not matched to a gene; V was cut back by 4 bases and J by 4 bases. The germline V gene encodes CDR1 WSHSY and CDR2 SAAADI. The CDR3 spans 14 residues. The CDR3 loop reads CASSGTGDLYGYTF. The DNA for the CDR3 is TGCGCCAGCAGTGGGACAGGGGACCTCTATGGCTACACCTTC.

The rearrangement links TRBV10-3 to TRBJ2-1; 11 positions agree with TRBD2. Germline lookup yields CDR1 ENHRY and CDR2 SYGVKD. Unmatched junction bases numbered 6, after V lost 6 bases and J lost 8 bases. This CDR3 is built from 14 residues. CDR3 nucleotides: TGTGCCATCAGCTTGACTAGCGGGAACCATGAGCAGTTCTTC. Its protein product is CAISLTSGNHEQFF.

The rearrangement uses TRBV5-1 and TRBJ2-1; possibly TRBD2 for D (5 bases). This CDR3 has 13 amino acids. Trimming removed 4 bases from V and 4 bases from J, with 9 bases in between. The germline V gene has CDR1 SGHRS and CDR2 YFSETQ. In DNA, the CDR3 is TGCGCCAGCAGCCTCGGACTTTACAATGAGCAGTTCTTC. Protein sequence: CASSLGLYNEQFF.

This clone was detected a few times. The V call is TRBV5-1, the J call TRBJ1-1, with D unclear. Germline V CDR1 and CDR2: SGHRS, YFSETQ. CDR3 length equals 13 residues. Trimming left V 1 base short and J 2 bases short, with 6 bases between. The CDR3 DNA sequence: TGCGCCAGCAGCTTGTCAAGCAACACTGAAGCTTTCTTT. Translated, it gives CASSLSSNTEAFF.

The V call is TRBV5-8, the J call TRBJ1-2, with 11 bases lining up with TRBD1. This CDR3 comprises 14 residues. Germline-derived CDR1 and CDR2 are SGHTS and YDEGEE. V was pared by 5 bases and J by 4 bases, with 4 bases of the junction left unmatched. CDR3 sequence (DNA): TGTGCCAGCAGGGGGACAGGGGGTCTCTATGGCTACACCTTC. The encoded protein is CASRGTGGLYGYTF.

The rearrangement links TRBV5-1 to TRBJ2-1; 8 nucleotides match TRBD2. V lost 2 bases, J lost 5 bases, and 15 bases stayed unmatched. The CDR3 has 18 residues. The germline gives CDR1 SGHRS, CDR2 YFSETQ. The CDR3 loop is CASSLRPLAGLNNNEQFF. For the CDR3, the DNA is TGCGCCAGCAGCTTACGACCCTTAGCGGGACTTAATAACAATGAGCAGTTCTTC.

V and J are TRBV11-2 and TRBJ1-5, with no clear D. Deletions cut 0 bases from V and 1 base from J, with 1 base between. From germline, CDR1 is SGHAT and CDR2 FQNNGV. CDR3 length: 13 amino acids. CDR3: CASSLESNQPQHF. Written as DNA, the CDR3 is TGTGCCAGCAGCTTAGAGAGCAATCAGCCCCAGCATTTT.

Only a few counts were recorded for this clone. The rearrangement links TRBV5-1 to TRBJ2-5, with TRBD2 matching over 7 bases. The CDR3 spans 14 residues. The junction had 3 bases not matched to a gene; V was cut back by 2 bases and J by 2 bases. The germline gives CDR1 SGHRS, CDR2 YFSETQ. CDR3 sequence (DNA): TGCGCCAGCAGCTTATCTAGCGGACAAGAGACCCAGTACTTC. It encodes CASSLSSGQETQYF.

V is TRBV10-3 and J is TRBJ1-2; D gene unclear. V dropped 0 bases and J dropped 2 bases, with 10 bases sitting between them. Germline lookup yields CDR1 ENHRY and CDR2 SYGVKD. The length of the CDR3 is 15 residues. The CDR3 DNA sequence: TGTGCCATCAGTGAGTCGGGCCAAGCAAACTATGGCTACACCTTC. Its translation: CAISESGQANYGYTF.

The rearrangement joins TRBV15 to TRBJ2-7; D gene unclear. Per the germline V gene, CDR1 is LNHNV and CDR2 is YYDKDF (reference sequence). The CDR3 is 12 amino acids. With 1 base removed from V and 3 bases from J, the gap between germline ends came to 4 bases. The CDR3 DNA follows: TGTGCCACCAGCAGAGTCCACTACGAGCAGTACTTC. Its translation is CATSRVHYEQYF.

This rearrangement joins TRBV5-1 to TRBJ1-5; TRBD1 is a possible D gene (5 bases). Trimming left V 5 bases short and J 2 bases short, with 8 bases between. The V gene's germline CDR1 is SGHRS and CDR2 YFSETQ. The CDR3 covers 13 residues. CDR3 in DNA: TGCGCCAGCAGTCCGACAGGCAATCAGCCCCAGCATTTT. It yields the protein CASSPTGNQPQHF.

In its sample, this clone was seen once. J is TRBJ2-7 and V is TRBV7-9; the match to TRBD1 covers 8 bases. Germline CDR1 SEHNR, CDR2 FQNEAQ (reference sequence). The CDR3 has 14 residues. V shed 5 bases, J shed 1 base, and the junction held 4 bases outside the gene matches. CDR3 sequence: CASSPDRASYEQYF. The CDR3 DNA follows: TGTGCCAGCAGCCCGGACAGGGCTTCCTACGAGCAGTACTTC.

This sequence joins TRBV19 and TRBJ2-4, with TRBD2 matching 7 bases. Germline CDR1 and CDR2: LNHDA and SQIVND (reference sequence). The CDR3 has 15 amino acids. Unmatched junction bases numbered 3, after V lost 0 bases and J lost 4 bases. The CDR3, as DNA: TGTGCCAGTAGTATAGAGGCTAGCGGTAAAAACATTCAGTACTTC. Amino acid sequence: CASSIEASGKNIQYF.

The J gene is TRBJ2-7, the V gene TRBV5-5, with 9 bases that match TRBD2. The V gene's germline CDR1 is SGHKS and CDR2 YYEKEE (reference sequence). The CDR3 loop spans 15 amino acids. Trimming cost V 0 bases and J 6 bases; bases outside gene matches: 7. The CDR3 DNA is TGTGCCAGCAGCTTGGTTGGGACTAGCCGCGGCGAGCAGTACTTC. This encodes CASSLVGTSRGEQYF.

The V gene is TRBV5-6, the J gene TRBJ2-2, with D hard to call. Germline-derived CDR1 and CDR2 are SGHDT and YYEEEE. Trimming took off 4 bases at V and 4 bases at J, with 5 bases between the two ends. The CDR3 sequence is 12 residues long. The CDR3 DNA follows: TGTGCCAGCAGCGACGGCACCGGGGAGCTGTTTTTT. Amino acids: CASSDGTGELFF.

The rearrangement joins TRBV27 to TRBJ1-5, with 8 nucleotides matching TRBD1. Germline V lookup: CDR1 MNHEY, CDR2 SMNVEV (reference sequence). V was pared by 4 bases and J by 3 bases, with 5 bases of the junction left unmatched. The CDR3 spans 15 residues. The CDR3 here is CASSSRTGNNQPQHF. CDR3 DNA sequence: TGTGCCAGCAGTTCCCGGACAGGGAACAATCAGCCCCAGCATTTT.

This clone occurred a few times. CDR3 in amino acids: CASSPSEPYEQYF. The DNA of the CDR3 is TGTGCCAGCAGCCCGAGTGAACCCTACGAGCAGTACTTC. The chain links TRBV6-5 to TRBJ2-7; D is unresolved. Germline loops: CDR1 MNHEY, CDR2 SVGAGI. Trimming removed 6 bases from V and 2 bases from J, with 11 bases in between. There are 13 residues in the CDR3.

The rearrangement links TRBV13 to TRBJ2-2, with unresolved D. This CDR3 has 13 residues. Trimming took 5 bases from V and 4 from J, leaving 8 bases between them. CDR1 is PRHDT, CDR2 FYEKMQ, per germline (reference sequence). The CDR3 DNA sequence: TGTGCCAGCAGCCCTACCCCCACCGGGGAGCTGTTTTTT. Encoded protein: CASSPTPTGELFF.

The CDR3 coding sequence is TGTGCCAGCAGCTTAGTTTGGCAGGACGCGGAAGCTTTCTTT. Translating it yields CASSLVWQDAEAFF. The chain uses TRBV13 and TRBJ1-1; D unclear. Germline V gene data show CDR1 as PRHDT and CDR2 as FYEKMQ (reference sequence). The length of the CDR3 is 14 residues. Trimming stripped 1 base from V and 8 bases from J, with 14 bases between.

V gene TRBV7-9 combines with J gene TRBJ1-4; tentatively, D is TRBD1 (5 bases). Germline CDR1 and CDR2: SEHNR and FQNEAQ (reference sequence). This CDR3 has 14 amino acids. Deletions cut 5 bases from V and 6 bases from J, with 13 bases between. The CDR3 DNA follows: TGTGCCAGCAGCCGCACCGGGGCCTATGAAAAACTGTTTTTT. Translating it yields CASSRTGAYEKLFF.

V and J are TRBV5-4 and TRBJ2-7, with 10 positions matching TRBD1. J gave up 4 bases and V 4 bases, and 5 bases lay outside the gene matches. The germline V gene has CDR1 SGHNT and CDR2 YYREEE (reference sequence). The CDR3 totals 14 residues. CDR3 protein: CASSPGQGIYEQYF. The DNA for the CDR3 is TGTGCCAGCAGCCCGGGACAGGGGATATACGAGCAGTACTTC.

This clone was seen only a few times. This chain connects TRBV19 to TRBJ2-2; D unresolved. The length of the CDR3 is 13 residues. The germline V gene has CDR1 LNHDA and CDR2 SQIVND (reference sequence). V was cut by 5 bases and J by 6 bases, with 10 bases left in between. The CDR3 protein is CASSPQVAGELFF. CDR3 nucleotides: TGTGCCAGTAGTCCCCAAGTTGCCGGGGAGCTGTTTTTT.

This clone was observed a few times. The rearrangement links TRBV9 to TRBJ1-1, with D possibly TRBD1 on 6 matching bases. Per the germline V gene, CDR1 is SGDLS and CDR2 is YYNGEE. The CDR3 consists of 14 residues. V was cut by 0 bases and J by 3 bases, with 9 bases left in between. The CDR3 sequence: CASSVDREDTEAFF. The DNA for the CDR3 is TGTGCCAGCAGCGTAGACAGGGAGGACACTGAAGCTTTCTTT.

The CDR3 here is CAWEGLAGGTGELFF. The CDR3 DNA follows: TGTGCCTGGGAAGGACTAGCGGGAGGCACCGGGGAGCTGTTTTTT. This chain joins TRBV30 and TRBJ2-2, with 14 bases aligning to TRBD2. The germline CDR1 and CDR2 sequences are GTSNPN and SVGIG (reference sequence). Germline trimming cut 5 bases from V and 4 bases from J; bases unmatched to any gene: 3. The CDR3 is 15 amino acids. The variable domain in full, completed from reference TRBV30 and TRBJ2-2, reads SQTIHQWPATLVQPVGSPLSLECTVEGTSNPNLYWYRQAAGRGLQLLFYSVGIGQISSEVPQNLSASRPQDRQFILSSKKLLLSDSGFYLCAWEGLAGGTGELFFGEGSRLTVL.

This sequence joins TRBV10-3 and TRBJ2-1; 9 nucleotides line up with TRBD1. V shed 3 bases, J shed 8 bases, and the junction held 11 bases outside the gene matches. The germline gives CDR1 ENHRY, CDR2 SYGVKD. The CDR3 runs 16 residues. The CDR3 nucleotides are TGTGCCATCAGTGACCGCGACAGGGGGAGTTGGGATGAGCAGTTCTTC. This codes for CAISDRDRGSWDEQFF.

This chain uses TRBV5-4 with TRBJ1-3, with D unresolved. Germline V CDR1 and CDR2: SGHNT, YYREEE (reference sequence). The V gene lost 0 bases and the J gene lost 4 bases, with 8 bases spanning the gap. The CDR3 runs 14 residues. The CDR3 sequence: CASSLGGYGNTIYF. In nucleotides, the CDR3 is TGTGCCAGCAGCTTGGGGGGATACGGAAACACCATATATTTT.